This T cell receptor (beta chain) was recovered during a study of shared clonotypes between healthy human individuals. Study-wide context: Three plates were used per donor for CD4 naive, three for CD4 memory, two for CD8 naive and one for CD8 memory.

Assay: immunoSEQ multiplex PCR; the TCRdb copy retains only in-frame clones and omits some. The sample contains some 2 million clones, approximately 95% of which appear only once. Only CD45RO-negative cells positively selected for CCR7 counted as naive CD8 cells, so terminally differentiated effector memory CD45RA+ cells were excluded. Donors included only healthy HIV-negative adults lacking recent acute infections or vaccinations. CDR1 and CDR2 (germline): SQVTM, ANQGSEA. This CDR3 comprises 13 residues. V gave up 6 bases and J gave up 4 bases; unmatched junction bases: 6. The receptor was derived from a man aged 18 to 30 in good health. The chain couples TRBV29-1 to TRBJ1-1; 9 nucleotides line up with TRBD1. Input material: naive CD8+ T cells sorted from blood. CDR3 loop: CSVMDRGGTEAFF. CDR3 nucleotide sequence: TGCAGCGTCATGGACAGGGGAGGCACTGAAGCTTTCTTT.